The entry below describes one T cell receptor (beta chain). The data derive from a study of monozygotic twins with inflammatory bowel disease. Donors each gave 2 to 2.5 ml of blood. UMIs that had a 6-nucleotide sample barcode were put in using template switching. The cDNA of both the TCRalpha and TCRbeta chains was subjected to two nested PCRs of approximately 16 and 9 cycles. Using the 5' RACE reads, TCRdb records one entry per CDR3 protein without DNA. This sample contains approximately 420,000 distinct CDR3 sequences. There are 14 residues in the CDR3. Germline V gene data show CDR1 as DFQATT and CDR2 as SNEGSKA (reference sequence).

This clonotype was obtained from a human donor with ulcerative colitis or Crohn's disease, or a healthy co-twin of an affected twin (not recorded which). The chain employs TRBV20-1 and TRBJ1-1; checking the TCRdb D call of TRBD1 is not possible without DNA. The sequenced sample consisted of blood. The CDR3 here is CSLDDRVFSTEAFF.